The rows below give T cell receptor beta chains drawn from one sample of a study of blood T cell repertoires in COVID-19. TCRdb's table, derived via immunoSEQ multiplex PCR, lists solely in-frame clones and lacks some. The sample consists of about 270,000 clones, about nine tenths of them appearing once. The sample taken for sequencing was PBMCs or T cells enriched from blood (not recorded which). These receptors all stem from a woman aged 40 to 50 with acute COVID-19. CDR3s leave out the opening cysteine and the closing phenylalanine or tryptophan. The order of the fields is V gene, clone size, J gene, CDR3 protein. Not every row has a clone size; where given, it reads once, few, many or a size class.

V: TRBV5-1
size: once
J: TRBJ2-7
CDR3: ASRNREGAEQY

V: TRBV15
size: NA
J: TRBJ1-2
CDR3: ATSNYQGAIHGYT

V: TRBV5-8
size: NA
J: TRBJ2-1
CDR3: ASRHNTGTGVGEQF

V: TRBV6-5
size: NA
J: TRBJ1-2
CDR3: ASRSPANYGYT

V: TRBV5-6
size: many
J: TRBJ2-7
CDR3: ASSPGLAGPYEQY

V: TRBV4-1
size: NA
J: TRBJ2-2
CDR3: ASSQEVGVAGGWTGELF

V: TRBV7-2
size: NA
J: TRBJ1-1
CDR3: ASSLQNMNTEAF

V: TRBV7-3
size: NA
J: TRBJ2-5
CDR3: ASSPAGATGETQY

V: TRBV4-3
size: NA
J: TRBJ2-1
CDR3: ASSQSGTSGRANEQF

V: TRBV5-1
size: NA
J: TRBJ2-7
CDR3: ASSLQGVFYEQY

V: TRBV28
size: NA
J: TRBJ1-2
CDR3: ASRTHDWYGYT

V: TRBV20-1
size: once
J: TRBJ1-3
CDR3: SASAREASGNTIY

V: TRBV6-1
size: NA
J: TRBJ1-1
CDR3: ASSEFQGMNTEAF

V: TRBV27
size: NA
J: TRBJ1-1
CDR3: ASSLSLDRDTEAF

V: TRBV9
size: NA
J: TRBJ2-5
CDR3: ASRGVGETQY

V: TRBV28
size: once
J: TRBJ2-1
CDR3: ASSLSLAADEQF

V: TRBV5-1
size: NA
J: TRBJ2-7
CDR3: ASSWTGTGSSYEQY

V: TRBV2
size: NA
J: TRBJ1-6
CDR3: ASREDRGNSPLH

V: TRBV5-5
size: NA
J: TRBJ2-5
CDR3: ASSLAAGPGETQY

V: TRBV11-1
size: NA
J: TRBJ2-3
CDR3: ASSLARLAGGPGPDTQY

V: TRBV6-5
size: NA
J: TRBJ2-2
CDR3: ASSVGDRRTGELF

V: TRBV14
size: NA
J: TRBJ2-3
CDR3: ASSQVSFSSPDTQY

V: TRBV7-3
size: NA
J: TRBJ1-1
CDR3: ASSASRNTEAF

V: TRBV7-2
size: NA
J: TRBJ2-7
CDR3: ASSPGTTSYEQY

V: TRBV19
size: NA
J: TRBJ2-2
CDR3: ASHNTGELF

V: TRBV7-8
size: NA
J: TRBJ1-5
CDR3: ASSIPRGSSNQPQH

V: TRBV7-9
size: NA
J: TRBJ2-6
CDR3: ASSFLAAYSGANVLT

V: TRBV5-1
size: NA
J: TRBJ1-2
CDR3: ASSLPGQANYGYT

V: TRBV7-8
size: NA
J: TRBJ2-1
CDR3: ASSQGGTSGLSYNEQF

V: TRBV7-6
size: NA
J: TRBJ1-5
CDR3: ASSLAVANQPQH

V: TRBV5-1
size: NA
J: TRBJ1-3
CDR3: ASSLEDRGSGNTIY

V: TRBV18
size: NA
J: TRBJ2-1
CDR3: ASSPGNGLLTNEQF

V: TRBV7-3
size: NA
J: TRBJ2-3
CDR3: ASSSPTLAGPSTDTQY

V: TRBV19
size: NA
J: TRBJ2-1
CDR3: ASTPGRTKIRTSGTYNEQF

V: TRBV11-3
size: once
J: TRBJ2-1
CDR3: ASSPGLAGGPYNEQF

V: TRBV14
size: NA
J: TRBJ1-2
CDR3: ASSQNRGPNYGYT

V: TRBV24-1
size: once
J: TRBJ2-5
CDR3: ATTGTSGQGKTQY